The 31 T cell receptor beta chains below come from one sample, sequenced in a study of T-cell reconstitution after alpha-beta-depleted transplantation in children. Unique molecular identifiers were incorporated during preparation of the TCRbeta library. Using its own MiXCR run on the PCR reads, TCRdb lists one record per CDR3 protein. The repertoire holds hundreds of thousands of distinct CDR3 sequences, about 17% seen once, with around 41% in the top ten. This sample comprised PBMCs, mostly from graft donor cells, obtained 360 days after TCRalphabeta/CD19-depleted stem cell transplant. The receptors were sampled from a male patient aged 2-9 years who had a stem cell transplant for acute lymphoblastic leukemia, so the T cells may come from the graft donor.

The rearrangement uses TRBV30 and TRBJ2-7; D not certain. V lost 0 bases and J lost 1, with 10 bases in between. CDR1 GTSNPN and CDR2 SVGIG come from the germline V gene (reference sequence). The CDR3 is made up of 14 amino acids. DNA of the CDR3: TGTGCCTGGAGTGTAGGGTTTGGGTCCTACGAGCAGTACTTC. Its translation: CAWSVGFGSYEQYF.

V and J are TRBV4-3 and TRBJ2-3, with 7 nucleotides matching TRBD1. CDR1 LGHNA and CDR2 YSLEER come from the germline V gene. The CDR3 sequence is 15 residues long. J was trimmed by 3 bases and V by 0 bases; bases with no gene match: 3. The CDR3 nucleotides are TGCGCCAGCAGCCAAGAAGGCAGGGGGACAGATACGCAGTATTTT. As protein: CASSQEGRGTDTQYF.

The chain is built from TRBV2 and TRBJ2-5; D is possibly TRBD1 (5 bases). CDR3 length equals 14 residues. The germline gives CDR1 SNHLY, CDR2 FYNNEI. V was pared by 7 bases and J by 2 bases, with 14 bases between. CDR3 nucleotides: TGTGCCAGCAAACACAGGTTGAAACAAGAGACCCAGTACTTC. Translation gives CASKHRLKQETQYF.

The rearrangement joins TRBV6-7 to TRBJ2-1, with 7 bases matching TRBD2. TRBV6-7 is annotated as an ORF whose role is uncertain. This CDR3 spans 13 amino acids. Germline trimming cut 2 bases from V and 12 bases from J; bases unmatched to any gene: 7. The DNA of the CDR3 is TGTGCCAGCAGTTACGCCTCGCGGGAGCGGCAGTTCTTC. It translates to CASSYASRERQFF.

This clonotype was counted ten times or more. The CDR3 protein is CAISESSQRGRNEQFF. CDR3 coding DNA: TGTGCCATCAGTGAATCTTCCCAGAGGGGGCGCAATGAGCAGTTCTTC. The rearrangement uses TRBV10-3 and TRBJ2-1, with 7 bases fitting TRBD1. The CDR3 is made up of 16 amino acids. The germline V gene encodes CDR1 ENHRY and CDR2 SYGVKD. V gave up 3 bases and J gave up 6 bases; unmatched junction bases: 11.

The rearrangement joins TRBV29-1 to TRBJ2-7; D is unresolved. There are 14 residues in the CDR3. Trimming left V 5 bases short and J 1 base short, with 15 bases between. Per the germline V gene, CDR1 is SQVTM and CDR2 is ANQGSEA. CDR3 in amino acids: CSVLETWSSYEQYF. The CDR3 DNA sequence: TGCAGCGTTCTGGAGACATGGAGTTCCTACGAGCAGTACTTC.

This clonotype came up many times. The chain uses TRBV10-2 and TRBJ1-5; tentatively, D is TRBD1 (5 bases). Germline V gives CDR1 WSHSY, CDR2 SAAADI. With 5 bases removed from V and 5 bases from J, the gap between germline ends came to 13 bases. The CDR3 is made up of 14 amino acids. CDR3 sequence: CASSPGQSYQPQHF. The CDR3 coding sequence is TGCGCCAGCAGTCCAGGGCAGTCATATCAGCCCCAGCATTTT.

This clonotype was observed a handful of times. CDR3 nucleotide sequence: TGTGCCAGCAGCGTAGGTGGAGGGGGGGGGAACACTGAAGCTTTCTTT. As protein: CASSVGGGGGNTEAFF. The chain links TRBV9 to TRBJ1-1, with D perhaps TRBD1 (6 bases). The CDR3 is made up of 16 amino acids. Looked up from germline, CDR1 is SGDLS and CDR2 is YYNGEE. The V gene lost 0 bases and the J gene lost 1 base, with 13 bases spanning the gap.

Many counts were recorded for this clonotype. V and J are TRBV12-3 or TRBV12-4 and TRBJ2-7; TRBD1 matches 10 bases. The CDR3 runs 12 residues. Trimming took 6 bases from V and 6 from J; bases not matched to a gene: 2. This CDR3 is CASSRTGGEQYF. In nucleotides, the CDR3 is TGTGCCAGCAGCAGGACAGGGGGCGAGCAGTACTTC.

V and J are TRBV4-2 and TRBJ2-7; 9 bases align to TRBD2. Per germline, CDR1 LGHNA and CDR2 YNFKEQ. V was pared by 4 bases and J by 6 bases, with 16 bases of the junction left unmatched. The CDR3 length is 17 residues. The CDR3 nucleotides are TGTGCCAGCAGCCTAAATCCTGCTAGCGGGGAATGGGGCGAGCAGTACTTC. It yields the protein CASSLNPASGEWGEQYF.

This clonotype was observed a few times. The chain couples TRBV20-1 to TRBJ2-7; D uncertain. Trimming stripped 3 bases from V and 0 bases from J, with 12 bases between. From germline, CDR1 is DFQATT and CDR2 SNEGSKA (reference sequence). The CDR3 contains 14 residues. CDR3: CSASALITSYEQYF. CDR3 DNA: TGCAGTGCTAGTGCCCTTATTACCTCCTACGAGCAGTACTTC.

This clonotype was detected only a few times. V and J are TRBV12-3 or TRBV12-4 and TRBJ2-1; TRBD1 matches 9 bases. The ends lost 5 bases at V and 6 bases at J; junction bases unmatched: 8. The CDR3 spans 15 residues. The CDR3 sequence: CASSPHGQGRNEQFF. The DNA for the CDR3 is TGTGCCAGCAGTCCCCACGGACAGGGGCGCAATGAGCAGTTCTTC.

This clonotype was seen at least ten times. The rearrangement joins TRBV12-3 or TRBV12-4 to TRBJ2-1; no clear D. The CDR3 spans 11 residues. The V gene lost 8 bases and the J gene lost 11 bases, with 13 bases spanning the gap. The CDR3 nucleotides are TGTGCCAGCGGCTTTGGCGGACAGCAGTTCTTC. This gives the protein CASGFGGQQFF.

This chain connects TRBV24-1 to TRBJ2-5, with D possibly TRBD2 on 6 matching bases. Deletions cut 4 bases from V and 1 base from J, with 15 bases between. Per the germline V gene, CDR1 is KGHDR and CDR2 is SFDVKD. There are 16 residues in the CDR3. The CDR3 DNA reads TGTGCCACCAGTGACCCGAACCCGGGACTCCAAGAGACCCAGTACTTC. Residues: CATSDPNPGLQETQYF.

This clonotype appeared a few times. Here the CDR3 reads CATSGQGSTDTQYF. The CDR3 DNA is TGTGCCACCAGTGGACAGGGCTCCACAGATACGCAGTATTTT. The chain has TRBV24-1 and TRBJ2-3, with 7 bases identical to TRBD1. The CDR3 consists of 14 residues. Germline trimming cut 5 bases from V and 2 bases from J; bases unmatched to any gene: 3. Germline V CDR1 and CDR2: KGHDR, SFDVKD.

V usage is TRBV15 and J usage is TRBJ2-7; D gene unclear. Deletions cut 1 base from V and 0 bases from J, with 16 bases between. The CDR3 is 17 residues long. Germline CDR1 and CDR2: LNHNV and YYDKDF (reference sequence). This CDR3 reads CATSRVSPRTGSYEQYF. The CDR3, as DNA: TGTGCCACCAGCAGAGTCTCCCCACGGACGGGCTCCTACGAGCAGTACTTC.

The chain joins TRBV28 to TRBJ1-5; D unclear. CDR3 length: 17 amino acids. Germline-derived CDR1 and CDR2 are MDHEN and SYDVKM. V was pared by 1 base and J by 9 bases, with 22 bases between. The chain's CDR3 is CASSLFRRQPQHRPQHF. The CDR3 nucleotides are TGTGCCAGCAGTTTATTCCGGAGGCAGCCCCAACATCGGCCCCAGCATTTT. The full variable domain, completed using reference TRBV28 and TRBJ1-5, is DVKVTQSSRYLVKRTGEKVFLECVQDMDHENMFWYRQDPGLGLRLIYFSYDVKMKEKGDIPEGYSVSREKKERFSLILESASTNQTSMYLCASSLFRRQPQHRPQHFGDGTRLSIL.

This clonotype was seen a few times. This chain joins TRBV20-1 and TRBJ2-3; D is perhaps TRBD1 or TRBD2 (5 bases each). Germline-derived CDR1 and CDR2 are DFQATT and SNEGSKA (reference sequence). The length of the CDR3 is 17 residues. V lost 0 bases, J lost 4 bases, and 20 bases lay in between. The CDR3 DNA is TGCAGTGCTAGAGATGGGACCCAGAGATTTAGGGCAGATACGCAGTATTTT. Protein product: CSARDGTQRFRADTQYF.

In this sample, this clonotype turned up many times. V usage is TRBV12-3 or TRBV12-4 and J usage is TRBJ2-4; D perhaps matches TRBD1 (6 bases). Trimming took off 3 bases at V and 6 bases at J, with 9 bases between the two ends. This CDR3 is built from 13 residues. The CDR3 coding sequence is TGTGCCAGCAGTTTTTCCAGGGGAAACATTCAGTACTTC. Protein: CASSFSRGNIQYF.

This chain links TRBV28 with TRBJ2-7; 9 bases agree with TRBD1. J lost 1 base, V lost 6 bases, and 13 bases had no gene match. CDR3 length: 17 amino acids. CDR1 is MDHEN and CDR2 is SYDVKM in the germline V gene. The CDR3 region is CASSIPSGTGLSYEQYF. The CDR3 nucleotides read TGTGCCAGCAGCATCCCCTCCGGGACAGGGCTTTCCTACGAGCAGTACTTC.

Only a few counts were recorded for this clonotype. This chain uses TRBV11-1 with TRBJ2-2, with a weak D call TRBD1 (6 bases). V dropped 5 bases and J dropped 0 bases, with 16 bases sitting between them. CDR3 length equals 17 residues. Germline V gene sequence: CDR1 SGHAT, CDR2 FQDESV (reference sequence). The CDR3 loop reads CASSPQPGDTNTGELFF. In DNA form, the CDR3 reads TGTGCCAGCAGCCCCCAGCCAGGGGATACGAACACCGGGGAGCTGTTTTTT. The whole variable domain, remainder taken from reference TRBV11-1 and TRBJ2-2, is EAEVAQSPRYKITEKSQAVAFWCDPISGHATLYWYRQILGQGPELLVQFQDESVVDDSQLPKDRFSAERLKGVDSTLKIQPAELGDSAMYLCASSPQPGDTNTGELFFGEGSRLTVL.

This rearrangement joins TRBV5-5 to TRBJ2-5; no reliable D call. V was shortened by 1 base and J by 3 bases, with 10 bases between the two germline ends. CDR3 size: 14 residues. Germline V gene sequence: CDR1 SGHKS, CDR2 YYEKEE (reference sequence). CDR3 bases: TGTGCCAGCAGCTTGAGTCAGGTGAAAGAGACCCAGTACTTC. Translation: CASSLSQVKETQYF. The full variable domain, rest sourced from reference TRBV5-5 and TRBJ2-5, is DAGVTQSPTHLIKTRGQQVTLRCSPISGHKSVSWYQQVLGQGPQFIFQYYEKEERGRGNFPDRFSARQFPNYSSELNVNALLLGDSALYLCASSLSQVKETQYFGPGTRLLVL.

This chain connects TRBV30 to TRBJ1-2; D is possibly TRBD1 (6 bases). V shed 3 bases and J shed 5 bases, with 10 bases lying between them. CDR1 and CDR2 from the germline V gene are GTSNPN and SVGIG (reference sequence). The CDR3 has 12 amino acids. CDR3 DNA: TGTGCCTGGAGCTTACAGGGATATGGCTACACCTTC. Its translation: CAWSLQGYGYTF.

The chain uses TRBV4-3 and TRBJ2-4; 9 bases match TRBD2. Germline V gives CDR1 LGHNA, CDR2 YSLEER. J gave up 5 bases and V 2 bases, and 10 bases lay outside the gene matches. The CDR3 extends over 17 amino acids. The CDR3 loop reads CASSQLKASGMQNIQYF. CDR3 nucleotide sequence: TGCGCCAGCAGCCAACTTAAGGCTAGCGGGATGCAAAACATTCAGTACTTC.

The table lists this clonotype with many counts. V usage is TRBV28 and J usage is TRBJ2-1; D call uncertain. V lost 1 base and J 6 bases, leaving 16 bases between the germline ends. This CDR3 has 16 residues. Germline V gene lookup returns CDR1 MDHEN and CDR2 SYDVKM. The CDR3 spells CASSLYATRTFNEQFF. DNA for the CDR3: TGTGCCAGCAGTTTATACGCAACACGAACCTTCAATGAGCAGTTCTTC. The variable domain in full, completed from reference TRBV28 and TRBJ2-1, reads DVKVTQSSRYLVKRTGEKVFLECVQDMDHENMFWYRQDPGLGLRLIYFSYDVKMKEKGDIPEGYSVSREKKERFSLILESASTNQTSMYLCASSLYATRTFNEQFFGPGTRLTVL.

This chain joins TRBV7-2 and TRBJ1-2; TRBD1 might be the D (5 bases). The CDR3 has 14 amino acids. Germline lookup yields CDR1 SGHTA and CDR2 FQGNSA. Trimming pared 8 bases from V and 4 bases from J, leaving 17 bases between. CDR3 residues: CASGQGRLAYGYTF. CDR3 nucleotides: TGTGCCAGCGGCCAGGGCAGGCTGGCCTATGGCTACACCTTC.

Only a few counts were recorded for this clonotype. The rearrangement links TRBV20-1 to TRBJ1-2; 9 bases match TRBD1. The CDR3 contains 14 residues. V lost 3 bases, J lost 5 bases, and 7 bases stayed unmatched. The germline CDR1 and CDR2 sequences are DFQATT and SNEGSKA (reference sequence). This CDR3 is CSARTGTGSYGYTF. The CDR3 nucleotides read TGCAGTGCTAGGACCGGGACAGGGAGTTATGGCTACACCTTC.

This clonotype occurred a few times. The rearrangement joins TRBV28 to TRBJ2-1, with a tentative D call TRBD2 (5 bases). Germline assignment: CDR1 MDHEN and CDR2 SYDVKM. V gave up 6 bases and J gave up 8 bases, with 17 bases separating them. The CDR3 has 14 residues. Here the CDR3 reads CASRLGRRYDEQFF. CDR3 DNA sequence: TGTGCCAGCAGGTTAGGGCGGAGGTACGATGAGCAGTTCTTC.

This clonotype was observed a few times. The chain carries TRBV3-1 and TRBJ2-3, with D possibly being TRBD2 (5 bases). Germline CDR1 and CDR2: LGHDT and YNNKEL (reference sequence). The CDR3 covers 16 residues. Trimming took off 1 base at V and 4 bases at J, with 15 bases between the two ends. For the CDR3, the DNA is TGTGCCAGCAGCCAAGGAGTAGCACGGGGATCAGATACGCAGTATTTT. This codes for CASSQGVARGSDTQYF.

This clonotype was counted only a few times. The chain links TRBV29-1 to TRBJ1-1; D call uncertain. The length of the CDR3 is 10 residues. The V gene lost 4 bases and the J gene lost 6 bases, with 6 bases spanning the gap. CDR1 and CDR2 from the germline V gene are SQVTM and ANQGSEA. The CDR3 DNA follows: TGCAGCGTTGGAGAAGCTGAAGCTTTCTTT. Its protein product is CSVGEAEAFF.

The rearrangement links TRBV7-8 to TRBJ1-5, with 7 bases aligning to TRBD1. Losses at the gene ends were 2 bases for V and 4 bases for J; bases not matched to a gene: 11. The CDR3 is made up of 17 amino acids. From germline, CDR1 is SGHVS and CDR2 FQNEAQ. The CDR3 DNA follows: TGTGCCAGCAGCTTACTTCCTCCGACAGGGACGAATCAGCCCCAGCATTTT. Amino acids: CASSLLPPTGTNQPQHF.